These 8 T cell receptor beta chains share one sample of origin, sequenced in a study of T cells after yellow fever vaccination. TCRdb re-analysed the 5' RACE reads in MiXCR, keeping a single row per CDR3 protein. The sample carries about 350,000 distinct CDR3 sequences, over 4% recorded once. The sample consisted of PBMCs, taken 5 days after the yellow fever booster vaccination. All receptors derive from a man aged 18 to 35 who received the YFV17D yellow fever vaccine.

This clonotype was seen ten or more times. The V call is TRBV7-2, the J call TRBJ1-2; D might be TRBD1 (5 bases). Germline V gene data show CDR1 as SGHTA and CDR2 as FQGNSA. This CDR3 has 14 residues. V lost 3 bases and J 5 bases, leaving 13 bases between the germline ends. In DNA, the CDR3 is TGTGCCAGCAGCTTTCAAGCGACAGAATATGGCTACACCTTC. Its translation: CASSFQATEYGYTF. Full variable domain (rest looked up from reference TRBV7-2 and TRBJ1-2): GAGVSQSPSNKVTEKGKDVELRCDPISGHTALYWYRQSLGQGLEFLIYFQGNSAPDKSGLPSDRFSAERTGGSVSTLTIQRTQQEDSAVYLCASSFQATEYGYTFGSGTRLTVV.

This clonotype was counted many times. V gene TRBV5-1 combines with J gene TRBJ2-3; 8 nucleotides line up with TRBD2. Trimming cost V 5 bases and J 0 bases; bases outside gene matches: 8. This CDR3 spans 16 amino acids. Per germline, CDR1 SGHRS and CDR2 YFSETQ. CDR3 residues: CASRTSLAVSTDTQYF. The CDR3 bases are TGCGCCAGCAGAACCTCACTAGCGGTTAGCACAGATACGCAGTATTTT.

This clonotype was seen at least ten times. CDR3 protein: CASSQFVGNTQYF. The CDR3 DNA follows: TGTGCCAGCAGCCAATTCGTCGGCAATACGCAGTATTTT. This sequence joins TRBV3-1 and TRBJ2-3; D is uncertain. CDR1 and CDR2 (germline): LGHDT, YNNKEL (reference sequence). The CDR3 has 13 residues. V shed 2 bases and J shed 7 bases, with 10 bases lying between them.

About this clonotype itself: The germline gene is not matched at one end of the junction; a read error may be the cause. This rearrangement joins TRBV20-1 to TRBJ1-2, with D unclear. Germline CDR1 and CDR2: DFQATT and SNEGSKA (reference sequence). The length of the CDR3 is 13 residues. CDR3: CSARSEPNYGFTF. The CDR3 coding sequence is TGCAGTGCTAGATCGGAACCGAACTATGGCTTCACCTTC.

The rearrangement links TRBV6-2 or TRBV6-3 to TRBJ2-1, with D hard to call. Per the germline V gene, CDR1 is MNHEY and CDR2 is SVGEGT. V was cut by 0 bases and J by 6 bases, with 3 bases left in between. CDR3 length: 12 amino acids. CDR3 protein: CASSYSSNEQFF. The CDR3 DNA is TGTGCCAGCAGTTACTCGTCCAATGAGCAGTTCTTC.

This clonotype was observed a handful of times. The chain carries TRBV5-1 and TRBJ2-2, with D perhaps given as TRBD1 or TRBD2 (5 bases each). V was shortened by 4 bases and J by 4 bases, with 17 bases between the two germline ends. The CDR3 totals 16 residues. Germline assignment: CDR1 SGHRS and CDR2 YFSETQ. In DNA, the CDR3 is TGCGCCAGCAGCCCATCCGGGACGAGGACCACCGGGGAGCTGTTTTTT. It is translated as CASSPSGTRTTGELFF.

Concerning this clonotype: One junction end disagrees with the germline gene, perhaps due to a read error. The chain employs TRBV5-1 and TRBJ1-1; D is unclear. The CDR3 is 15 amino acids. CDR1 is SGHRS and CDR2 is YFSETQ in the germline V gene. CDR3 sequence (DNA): TGCGCCAGCAGCTTGTTAAGTTTGGGGAACACTGAAGCTTTATTT. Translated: CASSLLSLGNTEALF.

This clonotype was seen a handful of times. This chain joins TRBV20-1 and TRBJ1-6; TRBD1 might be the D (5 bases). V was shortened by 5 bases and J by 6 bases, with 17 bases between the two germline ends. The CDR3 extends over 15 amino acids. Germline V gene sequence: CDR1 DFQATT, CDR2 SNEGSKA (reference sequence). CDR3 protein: CSAAGLMGGNSPLHF. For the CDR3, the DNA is TGCAGTGCTGCGGGACTCATGGGCGGTAATTCACCCCTCCACTTT.